This is a list of T cell receptor beta chains from one sample in a study of T-cell reconstitution after alpha-beta-depleted transplantation in children. TCRdb itself ran the PCR reads through MiXCR, one entry per CDR3 protein. This table holds fewer than 700,000 distinct CDR3 sequences, about an eighth found once. The starting material was PBMCs, mostly from graft donor cells, obtained 360 days after TCRalphabeta/CD19-depleted stem cell transplant. These receptors all stem from a male patient younger than 18 who had a stem cell transplant for acute myeloid leukemia, so the T cells may come from the graft donor. CDR3s include the opening cysteine and the closing phenylalanine or tryptophan. The D gene is left open where the match is weak. Size is omitted from some rows. Given values are once, few, many or a class for expanded clones.

j_call | clone_size | cdr3_length | d_call | v_call | cdr3_nt | cdr3_aa
TRBJ1-1 | NA | 17 | NA | TRBV3-1 | TGTGCCAGCAGCCCCCACCCCGTGGGTCAGGGCGGAACTGAAGCTTTCTTT | CASSPHPVGQGGTEAFF
TRBJ2-3 | many | 16 | TRBD2 | TRBV20-1 | TGCAGTGCTGCCCACCCTAGCGGAGGCTCTGGGGATACGCAGTATTTT | CSAAHPSGGSGDTQYF
TRBJ2-7 | few | 16 | NA | TRBV29-1 | TGCAGCGTTGAAGGTCGAGGGACCGACAGAACCTACGAGCAGTACTTC | CSVEGRGTDRTYEQYF
TRBJ2-1 | many | 15 | TRBD2 | TRBV11-2 | TGTGCCAGCAGCGTATCTAGCGGGAGGTACAATGAGCAGTTCTTC | CASSVSSGRYNEQFF
TRBJ2-7 | NA | 11 | TRBD1 | TRBV28 | TGTGCCAGCAGTTTAGGGACAGCTTACGCGTTC | CASSLGTAYAF
TRBJ2-1 | few | 17 | TRBD2 | TRBV20-1 | TGCAGTGCTAGCCCGGGACTAGCGGCCAAATTCTACAATGAGCAGTTCTTC | CSASPGLAAKFYNEQFF
TRBJ1-2 | few | 15 | NA | TRBV28 | TGTGCCAGCAGTTTATGGGGTTTTGGTCCGCTAAACTACACCTTC | CASSLWGFGPLNYTF
TRBJ2-7 | many | 14 | NA | TRBV5-1 | TGCGCCAGCAGCCTAGTAGCCACCACCTACGAGCAGTACTTC | CASSLVATTYEQYF
TRBJ2-7 | few | 18 | TRBD2 | TRBV11-2 | TGTGCCAGCAGCTTAGTACCTATTCCTAGCGGGAGTAAGTACGAGCAGTACTTC | CASSLVPIPSGSKYEQYF
TRBJ2-1 | few | 15 | TRBD2 | TRBV4-3 | TGCGCCAGCAGCCAACTAGCGGGAGTTGGTAATGAGCAGTTCTTC | CASSQLAGVGNEQFF
TRBJ2-7 | few | 15 | NA | TRBV5-1 | TGCGCCAGCAGCTTGGGTCGGACGCTTTACTACGAGCAGTACTTC | CASSLGRTLYYEQYF
TRBJ2-1 | many | 19 | TRBD2 | TRBV5-6 | TGTGCCAGCAGCTTGCCTCAAGCGGGAGGAGGATCCCCCTACAATGAGCAGTTCTTC | CASSLPQAGGGSPYNEQFF
TRBJ2-1 | NA | 15 | NA | TRBV4-3 | TGCGCCAGCAGCCAAGCGCGGGGGCGAAGGGATGAGCAGTTCTTC | CASSQARGRRDEQFF
TRBJ2-7 | many | 14 | TRBD2 | TRBV29-1 | TGCAGCGTTGAAGGACTAGCGGGAGCTTACGAGCAGTACTTC | CSVEGLAGAYEQYF
TRBJ2-5 | few | 14 | TRBD1 | TRBV5-1 | TGCGCCAGCAGTACAGGGGTGAGAGTAGAGACCCAGTACTTC | CASSTGVRVETQYF
TRBJ2-2 | many | 16 | TRBD2 | TRBV6-2/TRBV6-3 | TGTGCCAGCAGTTACGGGCTAGCGGGAACGGTCGGGGAGCTGTTTTTT | CASSYGLAGTVGELFF
TRBJ2-1 | many | 13 | NA | TRBV29-1 | TGCAGCGCCCGGACTGGTGGAGGGGATGAGCAGTTCTTC | CSARTGGGDEQFF
TRBJ2-7 | many | 15 | NA | TRBV7-9 | TGTGCCAGCAGCCCCGAGAGGGGACCAGTCCACGAGCAGTACTTC | CASSPERGPVHEQYF
TRBJ1-1 | many | 13 | NA | TRBV20-1 | TGCAGTGCTTTCAAGACGGCGAACACTGAAGCTTTCTTT | CSAFKTANTEAFF
TRBJ2-7 | NA | 13 | TRBD2 | TRBV27 | TGTGCCAGCAGTGAGGGACTAGCGTACGAGCAGTACTTC | CASSEGLAYEQYF
TRBJ2-7 | NA | 17 | NA | TRBV21-1 | TGTGCCAGCAGCAAAACTCTACGACTAGCGAATGGGCACGAGCAGTACTTC | CASSKTLRLANGHEQYF
TRBJ2-5 | many | 15 | TRBD1 | TRBV7-8 | TGTGCCAGCAGCTTAGGGGACAGGCCGCAAGAGACCCAGTACTTC | CASSLGDRPQETQYF
TRBJ2-7 | NA | 15 | NA | TRBV4-3 | TGCGCCAGCAGCCAAGAATCCAACTTGGGTTACGAGCAGTACTTC | CASSQESNLGYEQYF
TRBJ2-3 | few | 13 | TRBD2 | TRBV29-1 | TGCAGCTGGTCGGGACTAGCATTAGATACGCAGTATTTT | CSWSGLALDTQYF
TRBJ2-7 | NA | 14 | NA | TRBV7-9 | TGTGCCAGCAGCACCCGGGGAGGGGGCGGCGAGCAGTACTTC | CASSTRGGGGEQYF
TRBJ2-3 | NA | 15 | NA | TRBV29-1 | TGCAGCGTTGAAGGGGGGACCAGGGTTCCAGATACGCAGTATTTT | CSVEGGTRVPDTQYF
TRBJ2-3 | NA | 15 | NA | TRBV29-1 | TGCAGCGGGACCTCGCTCCACCCTGAGGGAGATACGCAGTATTTT | CSGTSLHPEGDTQYF
TRBJ1-5 | NA | 12 | NA | TRBV20-1 | TGCAGTGCGGACAGAGCCGATCAGCCCCAGCATTTT | CSADRADQPQHF
TRBJ2-1 | NA | 16 | TRBD2 | TRBV18 | TGTGCCAGCTCACTCCGGCTCCTAGCGGCAAGCGCTGAGCAGTTCTTC | CASSLRLLAASAEQFF
TRBJ2-7 | many | 15 | TRBD2 | TRBV12-3/TRBV12-4 | TGTGCCAGCAGTGGGGGGACTAGCGGAGCCTACGAGCAGTACTTC | CASSGGTSGAYEQYF
TRBJ1-5 | few | 17 | NA | TRBV20-1 | TGCAGTGCTAGAGGACAGCTAAGAACTTATAGCAATCAGCCCCAGCATTTT | CSARGQLRTYSNQPQHF
TRBJ2-1 | many | 16 | TRBD2 | TRBV4-3 | TGCGCCAGCAGCCAAGACGCTAGCGGGACCTACAATGAGCAGTTCTTC | CASSQDASGTYNEQFF
TRBJ2-7 | few | 14 | NA | TRBV29-1 | TGCAGCGTTGTATCCCTTAGTCCCTCCTACGAGCAGTACTTC | CSVVSLSPSYEQYF
TRBJ2-7 | many | 15 | TRBD2 | TRBV29-1 | TGCAGCGTTGAAGATTTGACTAGCGGGACCTACGAGCAGTACTTC | CSVEDLTSGTYEQYF
TRBJ2-2 | many | 16 | TRBD2 | TRBV4-3 | TGTGCCAGCAGCCGACTAGCGGGAGGCAACACCGGGGAGCTGTTTTTT | CASSRLAGGNTGELFF
TRBJ2-7 | few | 15 | NA | TRBV5-1 | TGCGCCAGCAGCTCCAGCCGGGACTCCTTATACGAGCAGTACTTC | CASSSSRDSLYEQYF
TRBJ2-1 | many | 15 | TRBD2 | TRBV12-3/TRBV12-4 | TGTGCCAGCACCAGTAGCGGGAGGGCCCCCAATGAGCAGTTCTTC | CASTSSGRAPNEQFF
TRBJ2-7 | NA | 13 | TRBD1 | TRBV5-1 | TGCGCCAGCAGCTGGTCGACAGGGGTCGAGCAGTACTTC | CASSWSTGVEQYF
TRBJ2-1 | few | 13 | NA | TRBV7-9 | TGTGCCAGCAGCCCGCGGGGATCCAATGAGCAGTTCTTC | CASSPRGSNEQFF
TRBJ2-3 | few | 14 | TRBD2 | TRBV20-1 | TGCAGTGCAGCGGGAGGAACCGGGACAGATACGCAGTATTTT | CSAAGGTGTDTQYF
TRBJ2-7 | NA | 13 | NA | TRBV7-2 | TGTGCCAGCAGCTTGCTCGTGGCCTACGAGCAGTACTTC | CASSLLVAYEQYF
TRBJ2-7 | few | 13 | TRBD1 | TRBV6-6 | TGTGCCAGCATGGACAGGCTACCCTACGAGCAGTACTTC | CASMDRLPYEQYF
TRBJ2-1 | many | 13 | NA | TRBV29-1 | TGCAGCGTTGTACAGGACACTTACAATGAGCAGTTCTTC | CSVVQDTYNEQFF
TRBJ2-7 | NA | 14 | TRBD2 | TRBV20-1 | TGCAGTGCTAGAGGCGGCGGGAGGGCCACCGAGCAGTACTTC | CSARGGGRATEQYF
TRBJ1-1 | NA | 14 | NA | TRBV20-1 | TGCAGTGCACTCTTTGGGGGGCGAGAAACTGAAGCTTTCTTT | CSALFGGRETEAFF
TRBJ2-7 | few | 14 | NA | TRBV7-6 | TGTGCCAGCAGCGCCCTCGGGGCTAACTACGAGCAGTACTTC | CASSALGANYEQYF
TRBJ2-5 | many | 16 | NA | TRBV4-2 | TGTGCCAGCAGCCAAGATAGGGGGTTAGTCAAGGAGACCCAGTACTTC | CASSQDRGLVKETQYF
TRBJ2-7 | NA | 20 | TRBD2 | TRBV12-3/TRBV12-4 | TGTGCCAGCAGTCCGTTAACCCTGTTCTCCGGGACTAGCGGGAGCTACGAGCAGTACTTC | CASSPLTLFSGTSGSYEQYF
TRBJ2-7 | many | 16 | TRBD1 | TRBV10-3 | TGTGCCATCAGTGAGTCGACAGGGGGTTTCTTCTACGAGCAGTACTTC | CAISESTGGFFYEQYF
TRBJ2-3 | few | 16 | NA | TRBV19 | TGTGCCAGTAGTATCGGACAGCCAAAAAGCACAGATACGCAGTATTTT | CASSIGQPKSTDTQYF
TRBJ2-7 | few | 14 | NA | TRBV7-6 | TGTGCCAGCAGCTTAGGACCCAAGGTGGGGGAGCAGTACTTC | CASSLGPKVGEQYF
TRBJ1-1 | NA | 14 | NA | TRBV20-1 | TGCAGCCGACCGAACCTCTGGGGGAACACTGAAGCTTTCTTT | CSRPNLWGNTEAFF
TRBJ2-3 | many | 17 | TRBD2 | TRBV24-1 | TGTGCCACCAGTGATTATTATAGTCTAGCGGGAGGGGATACGCAGTATTTT | CATSDYYSLAGGDTQYF
TRBJ2-2 | many | 16 | NA | TRBV4-3 | TGCGCCAGCAGCCAAGGTCCCGCTGGGGCGGAGGGGGAGCTGTTTTTT | CASSQGPAGAEGELFF
TRBJ2-7 | NA | 15 | NA | TRBV6-2/TRBV6-3 | TGTGCCAGCAGTTTAGGGGACACAAGCACCTACGAGCAGTACTTC | CASSLGDTSTYEQYF